This T cell receptor (beta chain) was obtained from a study of blood T cells in healthy people across ages. The use of a sample-barcoded 5' primer and a J-beta primer mix characterized a second PCR of about 7 to 12 cycles. MiXCR, applied by TCRdb to the 5' RACE reads, yields one record per CDR3 protein. The table shows about 840,000 distinct CDR3 sequences, with roughly 28% occurring only once. CDR1 and CDR2 from the germline V gene are SEHNR and FQNEAQ (reference sequence). V was shortened by 4 bases and J by 0 bases, with 12 bases between the two germline ends. CDR3 size: 15 residues. These data also featured in a second study, about T cells of mothers and their children.

J is TRBJ1-1 and V is TRBV7-9; possibly TRBD1 for D (5 bases). This TCR came from a woman in her thirties or forties in good health. Sequenced: blood. In DNA form, the CDR3 reads TGTGCCAGCAGCTCGGGGGGAGTGATGAACACTGAAGCTTTCTTT. It translates to CASSSGGVMNTEAFF.